This T cell receptor beta chain came from a study of OX40 agonist ivuxolimab in advanced cancers. Whole-study context: Patients received ivuxolimab, an intravenous treatment, every 2 weeks at 0.01 to 10 mg/kg.

The CDR3 covers 14 residues. Trimming removed 1 base at V and 5 bases at J, with 12 bases between. The germline gives CDR1 MNHNS, CDR2 SASEGT. Generated by immunoSEQ multiplex PCR, the TCRdb table keeps only in-frame clones and is missing some. The profile shows over 15,000 clones, 83% of them singletons. This material consisted of CD4+ or CD8+ T cells sorted from blood, taken in a trial of the OX40 agonist ivuxolimab. The receptor comes from an adult with an advanced solid tumor such as melanoma, head and neck, liver or kidney cancer. The chain has TRBV6-1 and TRBJ2-7; D might be TRBD2 (6 bases). The CDR3 DNA reads TGTGCCAGCAGTGAAGATGTTTGGAGGGACGAGCAGTACTTC. Its translation is CASSEDVWRDEQYF.